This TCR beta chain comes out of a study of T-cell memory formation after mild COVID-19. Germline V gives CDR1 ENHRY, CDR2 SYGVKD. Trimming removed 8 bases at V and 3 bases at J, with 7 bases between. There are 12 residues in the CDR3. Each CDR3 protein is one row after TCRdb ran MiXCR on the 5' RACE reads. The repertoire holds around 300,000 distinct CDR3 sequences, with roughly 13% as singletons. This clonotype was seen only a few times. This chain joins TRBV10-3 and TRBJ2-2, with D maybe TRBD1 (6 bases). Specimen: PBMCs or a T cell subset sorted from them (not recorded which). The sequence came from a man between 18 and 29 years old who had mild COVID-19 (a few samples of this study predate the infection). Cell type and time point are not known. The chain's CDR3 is CAIGGDTGELFF. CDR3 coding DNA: TGTGCCATCGGGGGCGACACCGGGGAGCTGTTTTTT.